These 32 T cell receptor gamma chains came from one sample sequenced in a study of Vδ1+ human thymocytes. Study observations and caveats: Highly polyclonal TRG and TRD repertoires with Gaussian CDR3 length distributions appeared in thymus.

Sequences come from RNA converted to cDNA by reverse transcription. Multiplex PCR used pooled V-gene forward primers and a constant-region reverse primer to amplify CDR3s. TCRdb redid the clone calls on the multiplex PCR reads with CATT. The sample gives about 36,000 gamma-chain clones, roughly a fifth of which show up once; about 2% is in the top ten. These TCRs' antigens remain unknown. Sequencing was carried out using Vdelta1+ gamma-delta thymocytes from the thymus. Subset here: FACS-sorted CD3+ TCRalphabeta- TCRVdelta1+ TCRVdelta2- thymocytes. The receptors were gathered from a girl less than two years old who had congenital heart surgery.

In this sample, this clone turned up a few times. This sequence joins TRGV3 and TRGJ1 or TRGJ2. The CDR3 is 16 amino acids. Germline CDR1 and CDR2: VTNTFY and YDVSTARD (reference sequence). V was clipped by 0 bases and J by 3 bases; unmatched bases: 11. The CDR3 DNA sequence: TGTGCCACCTGGGACAGGCCTGTGGGTATTTATTATAAGAAACTCTTT. Its translation: CATWDRPVGIYYKKLF.

This clone was found a few times. The V and J genes are TRGV3 and TRGJ1 or TRGJ2. This CDR3 has 12 amino acids. Germline CDR1 is VTNTFY and CDR2 is YDVSTARD (reference sequence). Trimming cost V 4 bases and J 10 bases; bases outside gene matches: 10. The CDR3 is CATWDATLKKLF. CDR3 bases: TGTGCCACCTGGGATGCGACCCTAAAGAAACTCTTT.

This chain joins TRGV3 and TRGJ1 or TRGJ2. The ends lost 5 bases at V and 12 bases at J; junction bases unmatched: 13. The CDR3 runs 12 residues. Germline-derived CDR1 and CDR2 are VTNTFY and YDVSTARD (reference sequence). CDR3 nucleotide sequence: TGTGCCACCTGGGGCAAGAAACGGGGGAAACTCTTT. Residues: CATWGKKRGKLF.

The V and J genes are TRGV5 and TRGJ1 or TRGJ2. This CDR3 is 14 amino acids long. The germline V gene encodes CDR1 VINAFY and CDR2 YDVSNSKD. V was clipped by 2 bases and J by 4 bases; unmatched bases: 8. CDR3 sequence (DNA): TGTGCCACCTGGGACAACCACTTATATTATAAGAAACTCTTT. Translating gives CATWDNHLYYKKLF.

Only a few counts were recorded for this clone. The chain employs TRGV3 and TRGJP2. The CDR3 consists of 12 residues. Trimming cost V 4 bases and J 10 bases; bases outside gene matches: 6. Germline loops: CDR1 VTNTFY, CDR2 YDVSTARD (reference sequence). DNA of the CDR3: TGTGCCACCTGGGAAGAGAGTTGGATCAAGACGTTT. It is translated as CATWEESWIKTF.

A note on this clone: Distinct nucleotide sequences in the sample also encode this CDR3. J is TRGJ1 or TRGJ2 and V is TRGV4. Trimming cost V 1 base and J 12 bases; bases outside gene matches: 6. This CDR3 has 11 residues. Germline V CDR1 and CDR2: EGSTGY, YDSYTSSV. The CDR3 nucleotides are TGTGCCACCTGGGATGGTCCGAGGAAACTCTTT. Amino acid sequence: CATWDGPRKLF.

Of note for this clone: A junction boundary mismatches the germline segment, possibly from a read error. The chain links TRGV2 to TRGJ1 or TRGJ2. CDR3 length: 14 amino acids. Germline-derived CDR1 and CDR2 are EGSNGY and YDSYNSKV. CDR3 loop: CATRDGPRDYKKLF. The CDR3 DNA reads as TGTGCCACCAGGGACGGGCCAAGGGATTATAAGAAACTCTTT.

This clone was detected a few times. The rearrangement joins TRGV3 to TRGJ1 or TRGJ2. J was trimmed by 0 bases and V by 6 bases; bases with no gene match: 5. The CDR3 is 13 amino acids. The germline CDR1 and CDR2 sequences are VTNTFY and YDVSTARD (reference sequence). The CDR3, as DNA: TGTGCCACCTGGTCCCAGAATTATTATAAGAAACTCTTT. Protein sequence: CATWSQNYYKKLF.

Only a few counts were recorded for this clone. Possible read error: a much larger clone is one base away. The gene calls are TRGV9 and TRGJ1 or TRGJ2. The CDR3 loop spans 11 amino acids. The V gene's germline CDR1 is GITISATS and CDR2 ISYDGTV (reference sequence). J lost 8 bases, V lost 2 bases, and 3 bases had no gene match. Here the CDR3 reads CALWEDDKKLF. CDR3 sequence (DNA): TGTGCCTTGTGGGAGGATGATAAGAAACTCTTT.

This chain links TRGV2 with TRGJP2. V lost 0 bases to trimming and J lost 5 bases; unmatched junction nucleotides: 6. The CDR3 runs to 15 residues. Germline V CDR1 and CDR2: EGSNGY, YDSYNSKV. In nucleotides, the CDR3 is TGTGCCACCTGGGACGGGCTGAAAAGTGATTGGATCAAGACGTTT. Protein sequence: CATWDGLKSDWIKTF.

In its sample, this clone was seen a few times. The rearrangement uses TRGV9 and TRGJ1 or TRGJ2. V lost 0 bases to trimming and J lost 10 bases; unmatched junction nucleotides: 12. In germline, CDR1 is GITISATS, CDR2 ISYDGTV (reference sequence). There are 14 residues in the CDR3. The CDR3 region is CALWEVHYRKKKLF. The DNA for the CDR3 is TGTGCCTTGTGGGAGGTGCATTATCGCAAAAAGAAACTCTTT.

This chain connects TRGV9 to TRGJ1 or TRGJ2. After removal of 0 bases from V and 8 bases from J, the junction contained 16 bases not matched to a gene. The CDR3 extends over 16 amino acids. Germline V lookup: CDR1 GITISATS, CDR2 ISYDGTV (reference sequence). The CDR3 loop is CALWEVRVWVLDKKLF. The DNA for the CDR3 is TGTGCCTTGTGGGAGGTGCGGGTTTGGGTGCTGGATAAGAAACTCTTT.

The chain employs TRGV9 and TRGJP. Germline values: CDR1 GITISATS, CDR2 ISYDGTV (reference sequence). The CDR3 covers 18 residues. V lost 2 bases, J lost 4 bases, and 8 bases stayed unmatched. The CDR3 loop reads CALWEANNQELGKKIKVF. CDR3 bases: TGTGCCTTGTGGGAGGCAAATAATCAAGAGTTGGGCAAAAAAATCAAGGTATTT.

The chain links TRGV2 to TRGJP2. Germline CDR1 and CDR2: EGSNGY and YDSYNSKV. Trimming took 3 bases from V and 0 from J; bases not matched to a gene: 10. This CDR3 contains 17 residues. CDR3 sequence reads: CATWDRLRDSSDWIKTF. The CDR3 bases are TGTGCCACCTGGGACAGGCTACGAGATAGTAGTGATTGGATCAAGACGTTT.

Concerning this clone itself: Other DNA sequences in the same sample also yield this CDR3. The V and J genes are TRGV8 and TRGJ1 or TRGJ2. J gave up 10 bases and V 2 bases, and 5 bases lay outside the gene matches. Germline values: CDR1 VENAVY, CDR2 YDSYNSRV. The CDR3 contains 11 residues. CDR3 in DNA: TGTGCCACCTGGGATAAAGCAAAGAAACTCTTT. Translation gives CATWDKAKKLF.

In its sample, this clone was seen a few times. The chain joins TRGV3 to TRGJP2. The CDR3 loop spans 14 amino acids. V lost 0 bases, J lost 8 bases, and 6 bases stayed unmatched. Germline loops: CDR1 VTNTFY, CDR2 YDVSTARD (reference sequence). The CDR3 here is CATWDRQWDWIKTF. The CDR3 DNA is TGTGCCACCTGGGACAGGCAGTGGGATTGGATCAAGACGTTT.

This chain connects TRGV5 to TRGJ1 or TRGJ2. With 0 bases clipped from V and 0 bases from J, the junction kept 5 bases outside the gene matches. This CDR3 is built from 15 residues. Looked up from germline, CDR1 is VINAFY and CDR2 is YDVSNSKD. The CDR3 nucleotides are TGTGCCACCTGGGACAGGGAGGCGAATTATTATAAGAAACTCTTT. Protein product: CATWDREANYYKKLF.

In its sample, this clone was seen a few times. The sample contains more than one DNA sequence encoding this CDR3. The V gene is TRGV8, the J gene TRGJ1 or TRGJ2. This CDR3 contains 13 residues. CDR1 is VENAVY, CDR2 YDSYNSRV, per germline. V trimming: 5 bases; J trimming: 1 base; junction bases outside the gene matches: 5. For the CDR3, the DNA is TGTGCCACCTGGGCCACTAATTATTATAAGAAACTCTTT. The encoded protein is CATWATNYYKKLF.

V gene TRGV4 combines with J gene TRGJ1 or TRGJ2. The V gene end was trimmed by 0 bases and the J gene end by 4 bases; junction bases not matched to a gene: 9. CDR1 is EGSTGY, CDR2 YDSYTSSV, per germline. The CDR3 is 15 residues long. The CDR3 region has the DNA TGTGCCACCTGGGATGGGCCCGAGAGGTATTATAAGAAACTCTTT. Translation: CATWDGPERYYKKLF.

The chain uses TRGV9 and TRGJP2. CDR3 length equals 15 residues. V was clipped by 3 bases and J by 1 base; unmatched bases: 5. In germline, CDR1 is GITISATS, CDR2 ISYDGTV (reference sequence). The CDR3 bases are TGTGCCTTGTGGGAGCTAATTAGTAGTGATTGGATCAAGACGTTT. The encoded protein is CALWELISSDWIKTF.

This clone was observed a few times. A read error may be the cause here, since a much bigger clone is one base away. This chain joins TRGV2 and TRGJ1 or TRGJ2. The J segment lost 9 bases and the V segment lost 2 bases, leaving 4 bases of the junction unmatched. This CDR3 has 11 residues. Germline V lookup: CDR1 EGSNGY, CDR2 YDSYNSKV. CDR3 loop: CATWDELKKLF. For the CDR3, the DNA is TGTGCCACCTGGGACGAGCTTAAGAAACTCTTT.

The table lists this clone with a few counts. V and J are TRGV3 and TRGJ1 or TRGJ2. From germline, CDR1 is VTNTFY and CDR2 YDVSTARD (reference sequence). The CDR3 spans 14 residues. The junction had 6 bases not matched to a gene; V was cut back by 1 base and J by 3 bases. The CDR3 bases are TGTGCCACCTGGGACAGTCGTGCTTATTATAAGAAACTCTTT. Encoded protein: CATWDSRAYYKKLF.

The chain couples TRGV9 to TRGJP. V shed 2 bases and J 10 bases; nucleotides not matched to a gene: 5. This CDR3 has 15 amino acids. Per germline, CDR1 GITISATS and CDR2 ISYDGTV (reference sequence). CDR3 residues: CALWEEVLGKKIKVF. For the CDR3, the DNA is TGTGCCTTGTGGGAGGAAGTTTTGGGCAAAAAAATCAAGGTATTT.

This chain joins TRGV9 and TRGJP1. V lost 0 bases, J lost 6 bases, and 10 bases stayed unmatched. The length of the CDR3 is 16 residues. Germline assignment: CDR1 GITISATS and CDR2 ISYDGTV (reference sequence). The CDR3 DNA sequence: TGTGCCTTGTGGGAGGTGCTCGAGGATTCTGGTTGGTTCAAGATATTT. It specifies CALWEVLEDSGWFKIF.

The chain recombines TRGV2 with TRGJ1 or TRGJ2. The CDR3 covers 9 residues. V lost 6 bases and J lost 12; bases outside the gene matches: 5. CDR1 and CDR2 from the germline V gene are EGSNGY and YDSYNSKV. Here the CDR3 reads CATWRGKLF. CDR3 nucleotide sequence: TGTGCCACCTGGAGGGGGAAACTCTTT.

The sample holds a few counts of this clone. The chain uses TRGV9 and TRGJ1 or TRGJ2. This CDR3 is built from 12 residues. V shed 3 bases, J shed 8 bases, and the junction held 7 bases outside the gene matches. Germline V gene lookup returns CDR1 GITISATS and CDR2 ISYDGTV (reference sequence). CDR3 region: CALWEKSDKKLF. CDR3 sequence (DNA): TGTGCCTTGTGGGAGAAATCGGATAAGAAACTCTTT.

As concerns this clone: Its ends do not fully match the called genes, so a read error is possible. The chain has TRGV9 and TRGJ1 or TRGJ2. The CDR3 has 13 amino acids. Germline-derived CDR1 and CDR2 are GITISATS and ISYDGTV (reference sequence). The chain's CDR3 is CALWEGRSYKRLF. Here the CDR3 DNA reads TGTGCCTTGTGGGAGGGCAGGTCTTATAAGAGACTCTTT.

The sample holds a few counts of this clone. The rearrangement joins TRGV2 to TRGJ1 or TRGJ2. Germline assignment: CDR1 EGSNGY and CDR2 YDSYNSKV. V lost 0 bases and J lost 11; bases outside the gene matches: 10. The CDR3 covers 13 residues. DNA of the CDR3: TGTGCCACCTGGGACGGGCCTGGTGGGGAGAAACTCTTT. Translating gives CATWDGPGGEKLF.

This sequence joins TRGV4 and TRGJP2. The CDR3 loop spans 16 amino acids. V trimming: 4 bases; J trimming: 5 bases; junction bases outside the gene matches: 13. Per the germline V gene, CDR1 is EGSTGY and CDR2 is YDSYTSSV. The CDR3 bases are TGTGCCACCTGGGACGGAAAAGGGTCGAGTGATTGGATCAAGACGTTT. Its protein product is CATWDGKGSSDWIKTF.

The chain uses TRGV8 and TRGJP2. Trimming removed 1 base from V and 3 bases from J; junction bases left unmatched: 8. Germline lookup yields CDR1 VENAVY and CDR2 YDSYNSRV. The CDR3 loop spans 16 amino acids. The CDR3 loop is CATWDRRVRSDWIKTF. Written as DNA, the CDR3 is TGTGCCACCTGGGATAGAAGGGTACGTAGTGATTGGATCAAGACGTTT.

This clone was found a few times. Other DNA sequences in the same sample also yield this CDR3. The chain couples TRGV9 to TRGJ1 or TRGJ2. V trimming: 2 bases; J trimming: 5 bases; junction bases outside the gene matches: 3. The CDR3 contains 12 residues. Per the germline V gene, CDR1 is GITISATS and CDR2 is ISYDGTV (reference sequence). CDR3 protein: CALWEGHYKKLF. The CDR3 DNA reads TGTGCCTTGTGGGAGGGCCATTATAAGAAACTCTTT.

With respect to this clone: A much bigger clone sits one base away, suggesting this may be a read error. The chain has TRGV2 and TRGJ1 or TRGJ2. The CDR3 contains 13 residues. The V gene end was trimmed by 3 bases and the J gene end by 4 bases; junction bases not matched to a gene: 6. CDR1 EGSNGY and CDR2 YDSYNSKV come from the germline V gene. The CDR3 protein is CATWDSQYYKKLF. The CDR3 coding sequence is TGTGCCACCTGGGACAGCCAGTATTATAAGAAACTCTTT.